In this sample, the clone carrying this TCR beta chain turned up once. Antigen specificity is unknown. This record belongs to a study of T cell clones after liver transplantation. Study-wide points: Migration into the graft, not deletion, may explain lost graft donor-reactive T cells.

Germline trimming cut 3 bases from V and 6 bases from J; bases unmatched to any gene: 13. CDR3 size: 17 residues. Germline V gene lookup returns CDR1 KGHSH and CDR2 LQKENI. The assay was immunoSEQ multiplex PCR, and TCRdb's table has in-frame clones only and misses some. The profile shows tens of thousands of clones, roughly 80% of them singletons. The sequence came from a human patient who received a liver transplant. Some T cells may be the graft donor's. The starting material was CD4+ T cells from blood, obtained 45 to 46 months after liver transplant. The rearrangement links TRBV18 to TRBJ1-1; TRBD1 aligns across 10 bases. This CDR3 is CASSPISMTGGDSEAFF. DNA for the CDR3: TGTGCCAGCTCACCCATATCTATGACAGGGGGCGACTCTGAAGCTTTCTTT. The complete variable domain, with remaining parts taken from reference TRBV18 and TRBJ1-1, reads NAGVMQNPRHLVRRRGQEARLRCSPMKGHSHVYWYRQLPEEGLKFMVYLQKENIIDESGMPKERFSAEFPKEGPSILRIQQVVRGDSAAYFCASSPISMTGGDSEAFFGQGTRLTVV.